The 23 T cell receptor beta chains presented below share a single source sample, sequenced in a study of T cell responses to AZD1222 COVID-19 vaccine. The repertoire was sequenced with immunoSEQ multiplex PCR; TCRdb's copy has only in-frame clones and lacks some. Seen here are some 120,000 clones, 94% observed once, and the top ten hold around 6.6%. The sample consisted of peripheral blood, taken on day 0 of AZD1222 vaccination. The receptors shown here come from an adult in good health.

This clone was seen a single time. This chain uses TRBV4-2 with TRBJ2-7, with TRBD2 matching over 10 bases. CDR3 length: 19 amino acids. Germline CDR1 reads LGHNA; CDR2 reads YNFKEQ. Unmatched junction bases numbered 19, after V lost 4 bases and J lost 4 bases. Written as DNA, the CDR3 is TGTGCCAGCAGCCTACAGACGCTAGCGGGGGACCGGGGGGCTTACGAGCAGTACTTC. It codes for CASSLQTLAGDRGAYEQYF.

The chain couples TRBV5-4 to TRBJ1-2, with D possibly being TRBD1 (5 bases). This CDR3 is 16 amino acids long. CDR1 and CDR2 from the germline V gene are SGHNT and YYREEE (reference sequence). Trimming removed 1 base from V and 0 bases from J, with 13 bases in between. CDR3 amino acids: CASSLTSGRANYGYTF. DNA of the CDR3: TGTGCCAGCAGCTTGACCTCGGGACGGGCTAACTATGGCTACACCTTC.

The chain recombines TRBV2 with TRBJ2-5; the D gene is possibly TRBD2 (5 bases). The CDR3 is made up of 15 amino acids. The germline V and J ends were trimmed by 4 bases and 1 base, with 13 bases remaining between them. Germline CDR1 and CDR2: SNHLY and FYNNEI. CDR3 protein: CASSAIRTPQETQYF. As DNA, the CDR3 is TGTGCCAGCAGTGCGATAAGGACTCCCCAAGAGACCCAGTACTTC.

The genes are TRBV28 and TRBJ1-3; D is ambiguous. Trimming cost V 6 bases and J 0 bases, with 12 bases left between them. The CDR3 runs 15 residues. Germline CDR1 MDHEN, CDR2 SYDVKM. The CDR3 region is CASSPATDSGNTIYF. The CDR3 nucleotides are TGTGCCAGCAGCCCCGCCACAGACTCTGGAAACACCATATATTTT.

V is TRBV7-8 and J is TRBJ2-5, with TRBD1 matching 8 bases. V shed 5 bases, J shed 1 base, and the junction held 9 bases outside the gene matches. The CDR3 loop spans 16 amino acids. The germline gives CDR1 SGHVS, CDR2 FQNEAQ. The CDR3: CASSAHRDRPQETQYF. In nucleotides, the CDR3 is TGTGCCAGCAGCGCGCATCGGGACAGGCCCCAAGAGACCCAGTACTTC.

This clone was recorded only once. This chain links TRBV2 with TRBJ1-1; 7 bases are shared with TRBD1. J was trimmed by 6 bases and V by 10 bases; bases with no gene match: 14. The CDR3 is 14 residues long. CDR1 SNHLY and CDR2 FYNNEI come from the germline V gene. The DNA for the CDR3 is TGTGCCACCACCAGACAGGGAGGGTTATCTGAAGCTTTCTTT. The encoded protein is CATTRQGGLSEAFF.

The V and J genes are TRBV27 and TRBJ1-5; D is possibly TRBD1 (5 bases). Trimming shortened V by 6 bases and J by 4 bases, and 13 bases separated the two germline ends. The CDR3 has 14 amino acids. The V gene's germline CDR1 is MNHEY and CDR2 SMNVEV (reference sequence). In nucleotides, the CDR3 is TGTGCCAGCAGGCCCTCGGGGCGGAATCAGCCCCAGCATTTT. Protein product: CASRPSGRNQPQHF.

V gene TRBV9 combines with J gene TRBJ2-2; no clear D gene. CDR1 SGDLS and CDR2 YYNGEE come from the germline V gene. The V and J ends lost 0 bases and 5 bases respectively, with 5 bases between them. The CDR3 covers 13 residues. CDR3 residues: CASSVGPTGELFF. CDR3 DNA sequence: TGTGCCAGCAGCGTAGGCCCAACCGGGGAGCTGTTTTTT.

The CDR3 region is CASSVIWATVADTQYF. In nucleotides, the CDR3 is TGTGCCAGCAGCGTAATCTGGGCCACGGTGGCAGATACGCAGTATTTT. The chain uses TRBV5-5 and TRBJ2-3; D is uncertain. Germline V CDR1 and CDR2: SGHKS, YYEKEE (reference sequence). V shed 4 bases and J shed 4 bases, with 19 bases lying between them. The CDR3 is 16 residues long.

This chain connects TRBV7-2 to TRBJ2-5; the D is unclear. The CDR3 covers 14 residues. In germline, CDR1 is SGHTA, CDR2 FQGNSA. V was cut by 1 base and J by 1 base, with 7 bases left in between. CDR3 DNA sequence: TGTGCCAGCAGCTTAGGGGCTCTCCAAGAGACCCAGTACTTC. This sequence encodes CASSLGALQETQYF.

The V and J genes are TRBV14 and TRBJ2-1, with D perhaps TRBD1 or TRBD2 (5 bases each). Germline V gene lookup returns CDR1 SGHDN and CDR2 FVKESK. The CDR3 length is 17 residues. V shed 6 bases and J shed 0 bases, with 18 bases lying between them. In nucleotides, the CDR3 is TGTGCCAGCAGTAGTATAGAGTCGGGACGCTCCTACAATGAGCAGTTCTTC. This translates into CASSSIESGRSYNEQFF.

The chain employs TRBV7-2 and TRBJ1-1; tentative D call: TRBD1 (6 bases). The CDR3 loop spans 18 amino acids. CDR1 and CDR2 from the germline V gene are SGHTA and FQGNSA. V lost 6 bases and J lost 5, with 28 bases in between. The DNA of the CDR3 is TGTGCCAGCAGGATCCCCAGCTTGTTTTCTAGGGGGGGAACTGAAGCTTTCTTT. Its translation is CASRIPSLFSRGGTEAFF. The full variable domain, in which reference TRBV7-2 and TRBJ1-1 provide the parts outside the CDR3, is GAGVSQSPSNKVTEKGKDVELRCDPISGHTALYWYRQSLGQGLEFLIYFQGNSAPDKSGLPSDRFSAERTGGSVSTLTIQRTQQEDSAVYLCASRIPSLFSRGGTEAFFGQGTRLTVV.

The V and J genes are TRBV27 and TRBJ2-1, with D uncertain. Trimming took 3 bases from V and 6 from J, leaving 9 bases between them. Germline lookup yields CDR1 MNHEY and CDR2 SMNVEV (reference sequence). This CDR3 is built from 13 residues. The CDR3 DNA is TGTGCCAGCAGTTTGGATAGGATCAATGAGCAGTTCTTC. Its translation is CASSLDRINEQFF.

This clone was seen once. The rearrangement joins TRBV6-1 to TRBJ1-1; D not resolved. CDR1 is MNHNS and CDR2 is SASEGT in the germline V gene. The CDR3 is made up of 15 amino acids. V dropped 2 bases and J dropped 0 bases, with 10 bases sitting between them. CDR3: CASSENGRMNTEAFF. CDR3 sequence (DNA): TGTGCCAGCAGTGAAAATGGCAGGATGAACACTGAAGCTTTCTTT.

This chain links TRBV10-3 with TRBJ1-4, with no clear D. This CDR3 comprises 15 residues. Per germline, CDR1 ENHRY and CDR2 SYGVKD. V lost 0 bases and J lost 5, with 10 bases in between. The CDR3 nucleotides are TGTGCCATCAGTGAGTCGGGTCAGATGAATGAAAAACTGTTTTTT. It is translated as CAISESGQMNEKLFF.

This clone was seen just once. The genes are TRBV19 and TRBJ2-1, with TRBD2 matching over 13 bases. Germline V gene data show CDR1 as LNHDA and CDR2 as SQIVND (reference sequence). This CDR3 contains 17 residues. With 5 bases clipped from V and 8 bases from J, the junction kept 12 bases outside the gene matches. CDR3 in amino acids: CASSFRAGTSGTYEQFF. CDR3 coding DNA: TGTGCCAGTAGTTTTAGGGCCGGGACTAGCGGGACGTATGAGCAGTTCTTC.

V is TRBV24-1 and J is TRBJ1-3; TRBD1 matches at 10 bases. Losses at the gene ends were 4 bases for V and 7 bases for J; bases not matched to a gene: 6. Germline assignment: CDR1 KGHDR and CDR2 SFDVKD. CDR3 size: 15 residues. The DNA for the CDR3 is TGTGCCACCAGTGACTCCGGGACAGGGGTTAACACCATATATTTT. It is translated as CATSDSGTGVNTIYF.

The chain carries TRBV12-3 or TRBV12-4 and TRBJ1-4; no clear D gene. This CDR3 is built from 12 residues. Trimming left V 7 bases short and J 7 bases short, with 10 bases between. The DNA of the CDR3 is TGTGCCAGCAAGGATCTGGGTGAAAAACTGTTTTTT. Encoded protein: CASKDLGEKLFF.

This sequence joins TRBV15 and TRBJ1-2; D call uncertain. V dropped 0 bases and J dropped 0 bases, with 8 bases sitting between them. The germline V gene encodes CDR1 LNHNV and CDR2 YYDKDF (reference sequence). The CDR3 is 15 amino acids. The CDR3 sequence is CATSRDLAPNYGYTF. The DNA of the CDR3 is TGTGCCACCAGCAGAGATCTGGCCCCTAACTATGGCTACACCTTC. Combining the CDR3 with reference TRBV15 and TRBJ1-2 gives the whole variable domain DAMVIQNPRYQVTQFGKPVTLSCSQTLNHNVMYWYQQKSSQAPKLLFHYYDKDFNNEADTPDNFQSRRPNTSFCFLDIRSPGLGDTAMYLCATSRDLAPNYGYTFGSGTRLTVV.

The CDR3 protein is CASSLGQGRGELFF. CDR3 in DNA: TGCGCCAGCAGCTTGGGGCAGGGTCGCGGGGAGCTGTTTTTT. The rearrangement uses TRBV5-1 and TRBJ2-2, with D maybe TRBD1 (5 bases). The CDR3 is made up of 14 amino acids. V was trimmed by 0 bases and J by 7 bases, leaving 10 bases between them. Germline CDR1 reads SGHRS; CDR2 reads YFSETQ.

The chain has TRBV7-8 and TRBJ1-3; D uncertain. CDR1 and CDR2 (germline): SGHVS, FQNEAQ. Trimming shortened V by 6 bases and J by 3 bases, and 15 bases separated the two germline ends. This CDR3 is 15 amino acids long. CDR3 protein: CASSSLDRIGNTIYF. In DNA form, the CDR3 reads TGTGCCAGCAGTTCCCTCGATAGAATTGGAAACACCATATATTTT.

The chain joins TRBV27 to TRBJ2-5, with 9 bases that match TRBD1. Germline trimming cut 5 bases from V and 2 bases from J; bases unmatched to any gene: 3. There are 14 residues in the CDR3. Germline assignment: CDR1 MNHEY and CDR2 SMNVEV (reference sequence). For the CDR3, the DNA is TGTGCCAGCAGTCTTGGACAGGGGCAAGAGACCCAGTACTTC. It translates to CASSLGQGQETQYF.

V usage is TRBV30 and J usage is TRBJ2-3; no reliable D call. There are 11 residues in the CDR3. Germline assignment: CDR1 GTSNPN and CDR2 SVGIG (reference sequence). With 3 bases removed from V and 1 base from J, the gap between germline ends came to 2 bases. CDR3 in DNA: TGTGCCTGGAGCCGCACAGATACGCAGTATTTT. Its translation: CAWSRTDTQYF. The full variable domain, completed using reference TRBV30 and TRBJ2-3, is SQTIHQWPATLVQPVGSPLSLECTVEGTSNPNLYWYRQAAGRGLQLLFYSVGIGQISSEVPQNLSASRPQDRQFILSSKKLLLSDSGFYLCAWSRTDTQYFGPGTRLTVL.